The table lists the clone carrying this T cell receptor (beta chain) with a count of one. The data are from a study of blood T cell repertoires in COVID-19. The assay was immunoSEQ multiplex PCR, and TCRdb's table has in-frame clones only and misses some. Among about 100,000 clones listed, roughly 90% were seen once. The CDR3 runs to 11 residues. Per germline, CDR1 DFQATT and CDR2 SNEGSKA (reference sequence). V dropped 5 bases and J dropped 8 bases, with 12 bases sitting between them. The chain has TRBV20-1 and TRBJ1-1; D perhaps matches TRBD1 (5 bases). The material sequenced was peripheral blood. This clonotype was sampled from a human donor in a cohort sampled during active COVID-19. The CDR3 region is CSAPRQPEAFF. CDR3 DNA sequence: TGCAGTGCTCCCAGACAGCCCGAAGCTTTCTTT.